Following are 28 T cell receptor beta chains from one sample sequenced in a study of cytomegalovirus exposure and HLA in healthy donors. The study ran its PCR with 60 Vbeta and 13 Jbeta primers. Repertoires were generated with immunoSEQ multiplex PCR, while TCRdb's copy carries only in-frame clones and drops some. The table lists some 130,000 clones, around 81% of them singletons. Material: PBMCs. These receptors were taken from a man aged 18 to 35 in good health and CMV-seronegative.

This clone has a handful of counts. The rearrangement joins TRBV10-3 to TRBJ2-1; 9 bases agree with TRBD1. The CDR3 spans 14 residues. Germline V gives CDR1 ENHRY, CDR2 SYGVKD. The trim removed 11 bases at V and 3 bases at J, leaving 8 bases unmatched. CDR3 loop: CACAGTGHYNEQFF. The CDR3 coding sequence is TGTGCCTGCGCCGGGACAGGGCACTACAATGAGCAGTTCTTC.

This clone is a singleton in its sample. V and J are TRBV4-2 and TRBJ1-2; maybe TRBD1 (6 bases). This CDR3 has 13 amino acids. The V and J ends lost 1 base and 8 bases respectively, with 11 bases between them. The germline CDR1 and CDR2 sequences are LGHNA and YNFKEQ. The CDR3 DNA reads TGTGCCAGCAGCCAAGGGGACACGTGGGGCTACACCTTC. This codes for CASSQGDTWGYTF.

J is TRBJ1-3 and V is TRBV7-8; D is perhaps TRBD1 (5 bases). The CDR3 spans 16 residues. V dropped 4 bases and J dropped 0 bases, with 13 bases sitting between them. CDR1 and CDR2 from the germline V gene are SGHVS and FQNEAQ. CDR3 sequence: CASSSAGRSSGNTIYF. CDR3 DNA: TGTGCCAGCAGCTCTGCGGGACGGAGCTCTGGAAACACCATATATTTT.

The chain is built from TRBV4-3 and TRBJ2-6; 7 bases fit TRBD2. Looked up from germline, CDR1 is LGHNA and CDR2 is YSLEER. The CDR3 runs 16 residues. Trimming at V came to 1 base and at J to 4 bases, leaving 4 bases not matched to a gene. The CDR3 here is CASSQGEGSGANVLTF. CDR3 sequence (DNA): TGCGCCAGCAGCCAAGGGGAGGGGTCCGGGGCCAACGTCCTGACTTTC.

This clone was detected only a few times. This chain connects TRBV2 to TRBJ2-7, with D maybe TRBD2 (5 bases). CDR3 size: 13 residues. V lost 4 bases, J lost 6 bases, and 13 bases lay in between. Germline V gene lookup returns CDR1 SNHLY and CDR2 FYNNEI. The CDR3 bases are TGTGCCAGCAGTGCTTATATGGGAGCCGAGCAGTACTTC. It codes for CASSAYMGAEQYF.

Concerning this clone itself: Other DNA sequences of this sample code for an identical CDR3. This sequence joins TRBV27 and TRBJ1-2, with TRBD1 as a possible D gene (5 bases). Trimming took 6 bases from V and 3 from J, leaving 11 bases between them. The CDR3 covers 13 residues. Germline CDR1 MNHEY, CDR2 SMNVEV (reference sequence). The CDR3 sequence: CASSRDSYYGYTF. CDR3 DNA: TGTGCCAGCAGCCGTGACAGCTACTATGGCTACACCTTC.

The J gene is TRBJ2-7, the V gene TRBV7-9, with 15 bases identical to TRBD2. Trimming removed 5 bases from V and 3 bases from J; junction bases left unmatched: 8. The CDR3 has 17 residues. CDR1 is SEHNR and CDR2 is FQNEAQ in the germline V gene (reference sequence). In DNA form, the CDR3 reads TGTGCCAGCAGCCTCGGGACTAGCGGGGGGATAAGCTACGAGCAGTACTTC. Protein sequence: CASSLGTSGGISYEQYF.

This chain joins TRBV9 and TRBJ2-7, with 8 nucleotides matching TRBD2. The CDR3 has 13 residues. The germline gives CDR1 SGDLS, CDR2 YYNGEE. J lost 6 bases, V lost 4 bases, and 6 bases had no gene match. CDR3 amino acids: CASSKTGGLEQYF. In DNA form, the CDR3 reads TGTGCCAGCAGCAAAACGGGGGGGCTCGAGCAGTACTTC.

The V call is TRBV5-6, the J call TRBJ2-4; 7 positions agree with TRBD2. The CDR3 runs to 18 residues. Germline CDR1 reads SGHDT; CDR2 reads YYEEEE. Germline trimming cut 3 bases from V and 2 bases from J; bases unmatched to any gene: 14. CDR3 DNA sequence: TGTGCCAGCAGCTGGGGCCCGCGGGGGAGCCGAACCAAAAACATTCAGTACTTC. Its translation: CASSWGPRGSRTKNIQYF. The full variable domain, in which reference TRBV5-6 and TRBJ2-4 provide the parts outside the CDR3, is DAGVTQSPTHLIKTRGQQVTLRCSPKSGHDTVSWYQQALGQGPQFIFQYYEEEERQRGNFPDRFSGHQFPNYSSELNVNALLLGDSALYLCASSWGPRGSRTKNIQYFGAGTRLSVL.

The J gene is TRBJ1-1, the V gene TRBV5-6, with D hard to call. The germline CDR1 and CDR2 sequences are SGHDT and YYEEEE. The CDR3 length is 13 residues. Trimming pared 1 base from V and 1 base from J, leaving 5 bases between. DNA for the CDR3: TGTGCCAGCAGCTTGCCGGGGAACACTGAAGCTTTCTTT. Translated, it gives CASSLPGNTEAFF.

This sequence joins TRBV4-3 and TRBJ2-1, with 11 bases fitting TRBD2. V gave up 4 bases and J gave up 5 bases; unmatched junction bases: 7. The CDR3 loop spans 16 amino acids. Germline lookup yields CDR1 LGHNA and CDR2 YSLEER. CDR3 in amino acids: CASSPEGLAVDNEQFF. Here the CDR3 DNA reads TGCGCCAGCAGCCCAGAGGGACTAGCGGTCGACAATGAGCAGTTCTTC.

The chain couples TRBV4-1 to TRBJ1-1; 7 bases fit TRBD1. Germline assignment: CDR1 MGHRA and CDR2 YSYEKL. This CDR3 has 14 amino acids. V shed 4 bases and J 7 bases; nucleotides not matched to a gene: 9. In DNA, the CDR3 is TGCGCCAGCAGCCTACTTACAGGGGTCGGTGAAGCTTTCTTT. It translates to CASSLLTGVGEAFF.

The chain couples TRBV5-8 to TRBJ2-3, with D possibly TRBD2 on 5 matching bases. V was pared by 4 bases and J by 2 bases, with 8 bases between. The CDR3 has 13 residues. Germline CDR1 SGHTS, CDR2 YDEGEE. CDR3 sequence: CASSRGYTDTQYF. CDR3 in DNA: TGTGCCAGCAGCCGCGGGTACACAGATACGCAGTATTTT.

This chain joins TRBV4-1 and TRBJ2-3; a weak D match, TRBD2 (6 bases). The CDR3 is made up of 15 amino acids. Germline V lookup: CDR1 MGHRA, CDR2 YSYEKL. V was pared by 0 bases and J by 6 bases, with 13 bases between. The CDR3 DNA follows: TGCGCCAGCAGCCAAGATGGAGCCGGGGGTGATACGCAGTATTTT. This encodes CASSQDGAGGDTQYF.

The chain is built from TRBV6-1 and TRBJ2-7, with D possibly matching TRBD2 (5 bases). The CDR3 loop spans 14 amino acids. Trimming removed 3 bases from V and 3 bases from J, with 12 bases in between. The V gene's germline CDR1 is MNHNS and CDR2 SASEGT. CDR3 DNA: TGTGCCAGCAGTGACGACTATTTAGTCTACGAGCAGTACTTC. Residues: CASSDDYLVYEQYF.

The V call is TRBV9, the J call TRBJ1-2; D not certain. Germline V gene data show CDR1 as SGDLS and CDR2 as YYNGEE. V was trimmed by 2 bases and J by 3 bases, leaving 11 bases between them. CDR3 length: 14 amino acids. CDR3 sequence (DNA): TGTGCCAGCAGCGTCGAATCAGGATACTATGGCTACACCTTC. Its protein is CASSVESGYYGYTF.

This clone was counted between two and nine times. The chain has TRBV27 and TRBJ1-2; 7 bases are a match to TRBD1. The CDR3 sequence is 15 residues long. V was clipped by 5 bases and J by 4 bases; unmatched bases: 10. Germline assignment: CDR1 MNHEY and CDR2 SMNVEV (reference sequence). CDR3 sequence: CASSRSPQGTYGYTF. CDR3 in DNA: TGTGCCAGCAGTAGAAGTCCACAGGGGACCTATGGCTACACCTTC.

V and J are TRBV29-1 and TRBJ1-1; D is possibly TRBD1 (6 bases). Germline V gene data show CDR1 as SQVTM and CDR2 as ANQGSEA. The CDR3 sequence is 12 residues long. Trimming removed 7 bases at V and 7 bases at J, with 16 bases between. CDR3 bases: TGCAGCGCGGCCCAGACAGGACTTGAAGCTTTCTTT. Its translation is CSAAQTGLEAFF.

CDR3 loop: CASRPVGGQVSRNEQFF. CDR3 nucleotide sequence: TGTGCCAGCAGGCCCGTAGGGGGACAGGTGTCCAGAAATGAGCAGTTCTTC. The chain has TRBV28 and TRBJ2-1; 8 nucleotides align to TRBD1. The germline gives CDR1 MDHEN, CDR2 SYDVKM. V shed 6 bases, J shed 7 bases, and the junction held 17 bases outside the gene matches. This CDR3 has 17 residues.

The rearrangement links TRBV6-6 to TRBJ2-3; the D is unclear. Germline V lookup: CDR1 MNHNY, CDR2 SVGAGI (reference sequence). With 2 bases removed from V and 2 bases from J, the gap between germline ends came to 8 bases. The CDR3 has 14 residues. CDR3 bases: TGTGCCAGCAGTTACCCCGAGGCCACAGATACGCAGTATTTT. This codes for CASSYPEATDTQYF.

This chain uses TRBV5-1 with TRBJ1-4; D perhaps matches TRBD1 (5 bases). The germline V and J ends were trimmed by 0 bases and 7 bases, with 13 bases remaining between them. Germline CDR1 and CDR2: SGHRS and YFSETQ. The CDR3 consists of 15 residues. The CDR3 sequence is CASSLAGQGGEKLFF. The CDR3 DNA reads TGCGCCAGCAGCTTGGCCGGGCAGGGAGGTGAAAAACTGTTTTTT.

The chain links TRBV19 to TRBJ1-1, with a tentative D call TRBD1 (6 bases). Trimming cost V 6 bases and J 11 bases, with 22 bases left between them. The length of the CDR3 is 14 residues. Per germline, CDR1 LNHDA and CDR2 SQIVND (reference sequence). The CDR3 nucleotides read TGTGCCAGTAGCCGGAACGGGGGGGGCGATGGGGCTTTCTTT. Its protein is CASSRNGGGDGAFF.

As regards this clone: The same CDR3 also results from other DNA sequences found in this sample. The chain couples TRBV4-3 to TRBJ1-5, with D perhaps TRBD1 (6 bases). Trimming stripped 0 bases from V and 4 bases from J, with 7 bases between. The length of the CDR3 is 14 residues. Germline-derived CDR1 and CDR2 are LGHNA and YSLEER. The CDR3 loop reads CASSQDRGNQPQHF. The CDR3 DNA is TGCGCCAGCAGCCAAGATAGGGGGAATCAGCCCCAGCATTTT.

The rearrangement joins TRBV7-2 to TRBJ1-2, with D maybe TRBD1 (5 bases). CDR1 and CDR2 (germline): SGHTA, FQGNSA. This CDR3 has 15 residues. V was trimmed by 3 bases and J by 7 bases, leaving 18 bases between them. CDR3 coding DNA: TGTGCCAGCAGCTTGAAAGTGACAGTTAGGGGTGGCTACACCTTC. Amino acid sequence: CASSLKVTVRGGYTF.

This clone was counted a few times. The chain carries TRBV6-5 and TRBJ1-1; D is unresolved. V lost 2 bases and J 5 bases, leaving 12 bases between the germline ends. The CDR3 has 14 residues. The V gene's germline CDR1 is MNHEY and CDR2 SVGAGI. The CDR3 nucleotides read TGTGCCAGCAGTTACGATCGGCGAGGGACTGAAGCTTTCTTT. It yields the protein CASSYDRRGTEAFF.

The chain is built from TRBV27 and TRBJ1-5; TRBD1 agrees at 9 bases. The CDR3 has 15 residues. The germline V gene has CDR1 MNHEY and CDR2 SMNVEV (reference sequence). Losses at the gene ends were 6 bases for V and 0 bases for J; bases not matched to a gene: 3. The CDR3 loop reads CASSDRGYSNQPQHF. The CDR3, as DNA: TGTGCCAGCAGCGACAGGGGGTATAGCAATCAGCCCCAGCATTTT.

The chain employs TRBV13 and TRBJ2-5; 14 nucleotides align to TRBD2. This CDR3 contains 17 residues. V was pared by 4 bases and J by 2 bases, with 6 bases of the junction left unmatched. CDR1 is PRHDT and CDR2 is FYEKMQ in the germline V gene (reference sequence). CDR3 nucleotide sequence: TGTGCCAGCAGCTCGTCGGGACTAGCGGGGGTACAAGAGACCCAGTACTTC. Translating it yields CASSSSGLAGVQETQYF.

The chain's CDR3 is CASGGEGGYTF. CDR3 nucleotides: TGTGCCAGCGGGGGGGAAGGTGGCTACACCTTC. The rearrangement joins TRBV6-5 to TRBJ1-2, with D possibly TRBD1 on 5 matching bases. V lost 8 bases and J lost 7, with 11 bases in between. The CDR3 spans 11 residues. Germline V CDR1 and CDR2: MNHEY, SVGAGI.